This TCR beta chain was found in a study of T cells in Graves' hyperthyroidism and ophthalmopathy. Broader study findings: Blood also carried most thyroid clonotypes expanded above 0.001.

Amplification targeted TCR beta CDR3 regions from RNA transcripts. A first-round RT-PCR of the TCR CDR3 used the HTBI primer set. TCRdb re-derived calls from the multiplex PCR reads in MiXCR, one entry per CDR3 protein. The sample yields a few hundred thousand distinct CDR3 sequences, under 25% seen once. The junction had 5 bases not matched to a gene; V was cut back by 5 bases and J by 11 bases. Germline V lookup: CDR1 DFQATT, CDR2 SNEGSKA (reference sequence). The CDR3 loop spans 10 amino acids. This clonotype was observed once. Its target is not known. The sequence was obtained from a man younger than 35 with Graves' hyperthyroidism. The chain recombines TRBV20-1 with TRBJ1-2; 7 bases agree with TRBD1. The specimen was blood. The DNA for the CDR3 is TGCAGTGCTTTGGACAGGATTTACACCTTC. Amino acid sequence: CSALDRIYTF.